The 23 T cell receptor beta chains listed next were all sequenced from one sample in a study of cytomegalovirus exposure and HLA in healthy donors. The study ran its PCR with 60 Vbeta and 13 Jbeta primers. TCRdb's copy holds only in-frame clones and misses some; the assay was immunoSEQ multiplex PCR. The sample records 150,000 to 200,000 clones, 84% being singletons. Sequencing was done on a sample of PBMCs. Source of these receptors: a young man in good health and CMV-seronegative.

The chain employs TRBV7-3 and TRBJ2-2; TRBD1 is a possible D gene (5 bases). Germline loops: CDR1 SGHTA, CDR2 FQGTGA. The germline V and J ends were trimmed by 0 bases and 7 bases, with 12 bases remaining between them. This CDR3 is built from 15 residues. CDR3 protein: CASSLTRRGVGELFF. The CDR3 bases are TGTGCCAGCAGCTTAACGCGTAGGGGTGTCGGGGAGCTGTTTTTT.

This chain links TRBV10-3 with TRBJ2-1, with TRBD2 matching over 7 bases. The germline V gene encodes CDR1 ENHRY and CDR2 SYGVKD. J lost 5 bases, V lost 8 bases, and 6 bases had no gene match. This CDR3 spans 13 amino acids. The CDR3 here is CAIGREPHNEQFF. The DNA of the CDR3 is TGTGCCATCGGGCGGGAGCCCCACAATGAGCAGTTCTTC.

This chain joins TRBV5-1 and TRBJ1-2; D gene uncertain. V gave up 2 bases and J gave up 3 bases, with 8 bases separating them. CDR1 is SGHRS and CDR2 is YFSETQ in the germline V gene. The CDR3 contains 13 residues. The CDR3 DNA sequence: TGCGCCAGCAGCTTTGACAAAGACTATGGCTACACCTTC. Amino acids: CASSFDKDYGYTF.

This clone was seen only a few times. The V call is TRBV7-3, the J call TRBJ1-4; a weak D match, TRBD1 (6 bases). The germline V gene encodes CDR1 SGHTA and CDR2 FQGTGA. CDR3 size: 19 residues. Trimming left V 2 bases short and J 3 bases short, with 22 bases between. Written as DNA, the CDR3 is TGTGCCAGCAGCTTAGCGGGGGGGGGCCCCCGCCGGGCTAATGAAAAACTGTTTTTT. Its protein product is CASSLAGGGPRRANEKLFF.

This clone has just a few counts. The DNA of the CDR3 is TGCAGCGTCCGGGACAGGGGCTACGAGCAGTACTTC. It is translated as CSVRDRGYEQYF. This chain connects TRBV29-1 to TRBJ2-7, with TRBD1 matching 10 bases. The V and J ends lost 6 bases and 3 bases, in that order; junction bases with no gene match: 2. The CDR3 consists of 12 residues. Germline CDR1 is SQVTM and CDR2 is ANQGSEA.

This chain joins TRBV28 and TRBJ1-5, with TRBD1 matching over 12 bases. Germline loops: CDR1 MDHEN, CDR2 SYDVKM. The CDR3 runs to 17 residues. Trimming removed 6 bases from V and 1 base from J; junction bases left unmatched: 7. CDR3 amino acids: CASRSGTGGRSNQPQHF. Here the CDR3 DNA reads TGTGCCAGCAGGTCCGGGACAGGGGGCCGGAGCAATCAGCCCCAGCATTTT.

The chain links TRBV5-3 to TRBJ1-5; a weak D match, TRBD1 (6 bases). TRBV5-3 is classed as an ORF, of uncertain function. Trimming shortened V by 5 bases and J by 4 bases, and 10 bases separated the two germline ends. The CDR3 length is 13 residues. CDR3 residues: CARSQQGNQPQHF. CDR3 nucleotides: TGTGCCAGAAGTCAGCAGGGGAATCAGCCCCAGCATTTT.

This clone was counted once. This chain joins TRBV7-3 and TRBJ2-3; D remains ambiguous. This CDR3 has 14 residues. From germline, CDR1 is SGHTA and CDR2 FQGTGA. V was shortened by 1 base and J by 4 bases, with 9 bases between the two germline ends. The CDR3 sequence: CASSLRGVADTQYF. DNA for the CDR3: TGTGCCAGCAGCTTAAGAGGCGTTGCAGATACGCAGTATTTT.

The chain links TRBV6-1 to TRBJ2-7, with 7 bases lining up with TRBD1. Losses at the gene ends were 3 bases for V and 3 bases for J; bases not matched to a gene: 2. Germline V gene sequence: CDR1 MNHNS, CDR2 SASEGT. The CDR3 is 13 residues long. The CDR3 region has the DNA TGTGCCAGCAGTGACCGGACAGGCTACGAGCAGTACTTC. Amino acids: CASSDRTGYEQYF.

The gene calls are TRBV9 and TRBJ2-5; TRBD1 is a possible D gene (5 bases). The DNA end favors TRBJ2-7, so the J call may be wrong. This CDR3 region has 15 residues. CDR1 is SGDLS, CDR2 YYNGEE, per germline. CDR3 bases: TGTGCCAGCAACCAGGGTAGGGGCGGTGTTTACGAGCAGTACTTC. Amino acid sequence: CASNQGRGGVYEQYF.

The chain links TRBV7-9 to TRBJ2-3; D perhaps matches TRBD1 (6 bases). CDR1 and CDR2 (germline): SEHNR, FQNEAQ (reference sequence). V was trimmed by 5 bases and J by 1 base, leaving 10 bases between them. The CDR3 spans 14 residues. CDR3 in amino acids: CASSARTGTDTQYF. The CDR3 nucleotides are TGTGCCAGCAGCGCGCGGACAGGCACAGATACGCAGTATTTT.

On this clone: Other DNA sequences in the sample encode the same CDR3. This chain uses TRBV7-9 with TRBJ2-7, with 10 bases aligning to TRBD2. Germline CDR1 reads SEHNR; CDR2 reads FQNEAQ (reference sequence). The V segment lost 4 bases and the J segment 4 bases; nucleotides outside the gene matches: 1. The length of the CDR3 is 13 residues. The CDR3 spells CASSSSGGYEQYF. The CDR3 DNA is TGTGCCAGCAGCTCTAGCGGGGGTTACGAGCAGTACTTC.

The chain employs TRBV18 and TRBJ2-1; TRBD1 might be the D (6 bases). From germline, CDR1 is KGHSH and CDR2 LQKENI. The CDR3 covers 14 residues. V shed 10 bases and J shed 9 bases, with 22 bases lying between them. CDR3 coding DNA: TGTGCCACTTCATGGGGGCGAAGCGCGAGTGAGCAGTTCTTC. Residues: CATSWGRSASEQFF.

The gene calls are TRBV9 and TRBJ1-1; 9 bases are shared with TRBD1. With 3 bases clipped from V and 0 bases from J, the junction kept 21 bases outside the gene matches. This CDR3 has 21 amino acids. Germline values: CDR1 SGDLS, CDR2 YYNGEE. CDR3 in amino acids: CASSATYRDRVRLYMNTEAFF. The CDR3 DNA follows: TGTGCCAGCAGCGCAACATACCGGGACAGGGTTCGCCTCTACATGAACACTGAAGCTTTCTTT.

This chain joins TRBV7-2 and TRBJ2-1; 7 nucleotides line up with TRBD2. The CDR3 is made up of 14 amino acids. The germline CDR1 and CDR2 sequences are SGHTA and FQGNSA. V shed 6 bases and J 9 bases; nucleotides not matched to a gene: 11. This CDR3 reads CASSQGGYLGEQFF. CDR3 DNA: TGTGCCAGCAGTCAGGGAGGGTACTTGGGTGAGCAGTTCTTC.

This clone came up once. The chain links TRBV29-1 to TRBJ2-7; D might be TRBD1 (5 bases). Between the trimmed V and J ends, which lost 6 bases and 0 bases, there was a span of 12 bases. Looked up from germline, CDR1 is SQVTM and CDR2 is ANQGSEA. The CDR3 is made up of 13 amino acids. In DNA, the CDR3 is TGCAGCGTGCGGACACCTGGCTCCTACGAGCAGTACTTC. Its protein product is CSVRTPGSYEQYF.

The chain recombines TRBV4-1 with TRBJ2-1; a possible D gene is TRBD2 (6 bases). Germline loops: CDR1 MGHRA, CDR2 YSYEKL. This CDR3 is built from 12 residues. Trimming stripped 1 base from V and 11 bases from J, with 9 bases between. The CDR3 DNA sequence: TGCGCCAGCAGCCAAGCGGAGGGGAAGCAGTTCTTC. It translates to CASSQAEGKQFF.

The rearrangement links TRBV5-1 to TRBJ2-7; 7 positions match TRBD2. In germline, CDR1 is SGHRS, CDR2 YFSETQ. V trimming: 4 bases; J trimming: 4 bases; junction bases outside the gene matches: 14. The CDR3 runs 16 residues. CDR3 residues: CASSPGSGGGFYEQYF. The DNA for the CDR3 is TGCGCCAGCAGCCCTGGATCGGGGGGAGGGTTTTACGAGCAGTACTTC.

This clone has only a few counts. The V and J genes are TRBV4-1 and TRBJ2-7, with 8 bases fitting TRBD1. The CDR3 is 15 residues long. Germline V gene sequence: CDR1 MGHRA, CDR2 YSYEKL. V shed 1 base and J 3 bases; nucleotides not matched to a gene: 5. CDR3 region: CASSQVGTGYYEQYF. CDR3 sequence (DNA): TGCGCCAGCAGCCAAGTCGGGACAGGTTACTACGAGCAGTACTTC.

This clone is a singleton in its sample. V and J are TRBV6-6 and TRBJ2-7; possibly TRBD1 for D (6 bases). There are 15 residues in the CDR3. CDR1 is MNHNY, CDR2 SVGAGI, per germline (reference sequence). V was clipped by 4 bases and J by 2 bases, with 15 bases between them. The CDR3 nucleotides are TGTGCCAGCAGTTCCTTACAGGGTGCTACCTACGAGCAGTACTTC. This gives the protein CASSSLQGATYEQYF.

On this clone: The junction differs from germline at one of its ends, possibly a read error. The chain joins TRBV7-9 to TRBJ2-5; D is ambiguous. Germline V gene sequence: CDR1 SEHNR, CDR2 FQNEAQ (reference sequence). CDR3 size: 11 residues. This chain's CDR3 is CSSSSEETQYF. CDR3 nucleotides: TGTTCCAGCAGCTCAGAAGAGACCCAGTACTTC.

The chain carries TRBV5-1 and TRBJ1-4, with 9 nucleotides matching TRBD1. The V gene end was trimmed by 4 bases and the J gene end by 8 bases; junction bases not matched to a gene: 6. Germline-derived CDR1 and CDR2 are SGHRS and YFSETQ. The CDR3 has 14 residues. CDR3 sequence reads: CASSVGQGFEKLFF. DNA for the CDR3: TGCGCCAGCAGCGTGGGACAGGGTTTCGAAAAACTGTTTTTT.

The chain joins TRBV27 to TRBJ1-2; D perhaps matches TRBD1 (5 bases). With 1 base removed from V and 6 bases from J, the gap between germline ends came to 9 bases. The length of the CDR3 is 13 residues. CDR1 MNHEY and CDR2 SMNVEV come from the germline V gene (reference sequence). The CDR3 DNA reads TGTGCCAGCAGTTTATGGGCGGGGGATGGCTACACCTTC. As protein: CASSLWAGDGYTF.